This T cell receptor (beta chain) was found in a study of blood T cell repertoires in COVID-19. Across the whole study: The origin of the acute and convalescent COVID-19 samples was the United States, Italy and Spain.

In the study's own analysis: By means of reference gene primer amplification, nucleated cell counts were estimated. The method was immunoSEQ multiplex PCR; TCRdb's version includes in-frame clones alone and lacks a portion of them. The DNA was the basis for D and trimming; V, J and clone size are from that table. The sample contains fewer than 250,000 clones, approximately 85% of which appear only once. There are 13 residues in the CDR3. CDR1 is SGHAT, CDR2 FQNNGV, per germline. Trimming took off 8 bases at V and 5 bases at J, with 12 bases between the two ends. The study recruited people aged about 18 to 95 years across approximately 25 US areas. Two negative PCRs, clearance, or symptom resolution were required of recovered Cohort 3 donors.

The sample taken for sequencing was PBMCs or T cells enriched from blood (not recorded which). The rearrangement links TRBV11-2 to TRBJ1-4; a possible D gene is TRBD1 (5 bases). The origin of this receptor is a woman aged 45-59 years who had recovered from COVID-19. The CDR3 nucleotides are TGTGCCAGCGCGGGGCAGACAAATGAAAAACTGTTTTTT. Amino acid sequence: CASAGQTNEKLFF.